This T cell receptor beta chain was sequenced in a study of molecular identifiers for immune sequencing clone quantification. The study, taken as a whole, reports: Underestimated sizes of highly expanded clones could result from identical TCR molecules that share a barcode. Jurkat TCR RNA that was spiked in from one cell was reportedly detectable among one million naive cells. For effector cells, clones above 20 RNA copies held over 98% of molecules; for naive cells, under 1%.

Both previously described methods and listed TCR primers were employed to make bulk TCR libraries. TCRdb recomputed calls from the PCR reads with MiXCR, one row per CDR3 protein. Here the sample spans hundreds of thousands of distinct CDR3 sequences, about 25% being singletons. This clonotype was picked up a small number of times. Its antigen is unidentified. A read error is possible here, since a much larger clone lies one base away. The CDR3 runs to 15 residues. CDR1 is SGHAT and CDR2 is FQDESV in the germline V gene (reference sequence). Trimming cost V 1 base and J 4 bases; bases outside gene matches: 3.

The sequence derives from a human donor in good health. Some libraries in this study had Jurkat cell RNA spiked in. Sample: naive CD8+ T cells from blood, with Jurkat cell RNA spiked in. Subset: FACS-sorted CD8+CD4-CCR7+CD45RA+ naive T cells. V usage is TRBV11-1 and J usage is TRBJ1-1; 10 positions match TRBD1. CDR3 bases: TGTGCCAGCAGCTTAGTGGGACAGGGGTCCACTGAAGCTTTCTTT. Amino acid sequence: CASSLVGQGSTEAFF.